A selection of T cell receptor beta chains follows, all from one sample in a study of cytomegalovirus exposure and HLA in healthy donors. TCRdb keeps only in-frame clones here, not all; method: immunoSEQ multiplex PCR. The table has approximately 190,000 clones, roughly four fifths seen once. The sequenced material came from PBMCs. These receptors were obtained from a woman aged 45-59 years in good health and CMV-seropositive. Each CDR3 is given with its conserved first and last residue. A D gene is named only where the DNA matches it firmly. Clone size is given for some rows only: seen once, a few or many times, or a class if the clone is expanded.

j_gene: TRBJ2-7; d_gene: TRBD2; abundance: -; v_gene: TRBV27; CDR3nt: TGTGCCAGCAGTATGTTAGCGGGTGCCTACGAGCAGTACTTC; CDR3aa: CASSMLAGAYEQYF
j_gene: TRBJ1-2; d_gene: TRBD1; abundance: -; v_gene: TRBV28; CDR3nt: TGTGCCACCACGACAGGGGGCGCAAACTATGGCTACACCTTC; CDR3aa: CATTTGGANYGYTF
j_gene: TRBJ2-3; d_gene: -; abundance: -; v_gene: TRBV27; CDR3nt: TGTGCCAGCAGTCCCTTCGGGAGCTCTAGCACAGATACGCAGTATTTT; CDR3aa: CASSPFGSSSTDTQYF
j_gene: TRBJ2-5; d_gene: -; abundance: -; v_gene: TRBV18; CDR3nt: TGTGCCAGCTCACCAATTGCAGGCTCCCAAGAGACCCAGTACTTC; CDR3aa: CASSPIAGSQETQYF
j_gene: TRBJ2-2; d_gene: TRBD1; abundance: -; v_gene: TRBV18; CDR3nt: TGTGCCAGCTCACCTAGGACAGGGGACACCGGGGAGCTGTTTTTT; CDR3aa: CASSPRTGDTGELFF
j_gene: TRBJ1-1; d_gene: -; abundance: -; v_gene: TRBV28; CDR3nt: TGTGCCAGCAGTTCCAACTTGAACACTGAAGCTTTCTTT; CDR3aa: CASSSNLNTEAFF
j_gene: TRBJ2-3; d_gene: TRBD1; abundance: -; v_gene: TRBV7-2; CDR3nt: TGTGCCAGCAGCTGGGGACAGCTTAGCACAGATACGCAGTATTTT; CDR3aa: CASSWGQLSTDTQYF
j_gene: TRBJ1-1; d_gene: -; abundance: -; v_gene: TRBV14; CDR3nt: TGTGCCAGCAGCCAAGAACAGGCTACGGCGAACACTGAAGCTTTCTTT; CDR3aa: CASSQEQATANTEAFF
j_gene: TRBJ2-1; d_gene: -; abundance: -; v_gene: TRBV28; CDR3nt: TGTGCCAGCAGTTTCCAATACACGACAACGAGCTCCTACAATGAGCAGTTCTTC; CDR3aa: CASSFQYTTTSSYNEQFF
j_gene: TRBJ2-7; d_gene: TRBD2; abundance: -; v_gene: TRBV28; CDR3nt: TGTGCCAGCAGTTTATCCAGGGAGCGGGGACTCTCCTACGAGCAGTACTTC; CDR3aa: CASSLSRERGLSYEQYF
j_gene: TRBJ1-2; d_gene: -; abundance: -; v_gene: TRBV5-5; CDR3nt: TGTGCCAGCAGCTTGCCAGGGGTTGAGGGCTACACCTTC; CDR3aa: CASSLPGVEGYTF
j_gene: TRBJ2-3; d_gene: TRBD1; abundance: few; v_gene: TRBV2; CDR3nt: TGTGCCAGCAGTCCGACAGGGGTGAGAACAGATACGCAGTATTTT; CDR3aa: CASSPTGVRTDTQYF
j_gene: TRBJ1-4; d_gene: -; abundance: -; v_gene: TRBV5-5; CDR3nt: TGTGCCAGCAGCTTTCAGGTTACTAATGAAAAACTGTTTTTT; CDR3aa: CASSFQVTNEKLFF
j_gene: TRBJ2-4; d_gene: -; abundance: -; v_gene: TRBV5-6; CDR3nt: TGTGCCAGCAGCTTGTTCGGGCAGGGGAACAGTCAGTACTTC; CDR3aa: CASSLFGQGNSQYF
j_gene: TRBJ2-3; d_gene: -; abundance: few; v_gene: TRBV25-1; CDR3nt: TGTGCCAGCTCCGGATGGCAGGCTCCGACAGATACGCAGTATTTT; CDR3aa: CASSGWQAPTDTQYF
j_gene: TRBJ2-4; d_gene: -; abundance: -; v_gene: TRBV5-1; CDR3nt: TGCGCCAGCCGAGGGGGGGCCAGTGAAATAGCCAAAAACATTCAGTACTTC; CDR3aa: CASRGGASEIAKNIQYF
j_gene: TRBJ2-7; d_gene: TRBD2; abundance: -; v_gene: TRBV5-1; CDR3nt: TGCGCCAGCAGCTATGGTACTAGCGGCGTTTCGCCCTACGAGCAGTACTTC; CDR3aa: CASSYGTSGVSPYEQYF
j_gene: TRBJ2-7; d_gene: TRBD2; abundance: -; v_gene: TRBV10-2; CDR3nt: TGCGCCAGCAGGGAAGCGGGAAACTTCTACGAGCAGTACTTC; CDR3aa: CASREAGNFYEQYF
j_gene: TRBJ1-2; d_gene: -; abundance: -; v_gene: TRBV6-5; CDR3nt: TGTGCCAGCAGAGCCTCCGGGGAATACTACGGCTACACCTTC; CDR3aa: CASRASGEYYGYTF
j_gene: TRBJ1-6; d_gene: TRBD1; abundance: -; v_gene: TRBV6-5; CDR3nt: TGTGCCAGCAGTCTACAGGGGCTTGAATCACCCCTCCACTTT; CDR3aa: CASSLQGLESPLHF
j_gene: TRBJ1-1; d_gene: -; abundance: large; v_gene: TRBV5-1; CDR3nt: TGCGCCAGCAGCTCAAGGACAGCGAACACTGAAGCTTTCTTT; CDR3aa: CASSSRTANTEAFF
j_gene: TRBJ2-2; d_gene: TRBD2; abundance: -; v_gene: TRBV30; CDR3nt: TGTGCGTGGACTAGCGGGAACACCGGGGAGCTGTTTTTT; CDR3aa: CAWTSGNTGELFF